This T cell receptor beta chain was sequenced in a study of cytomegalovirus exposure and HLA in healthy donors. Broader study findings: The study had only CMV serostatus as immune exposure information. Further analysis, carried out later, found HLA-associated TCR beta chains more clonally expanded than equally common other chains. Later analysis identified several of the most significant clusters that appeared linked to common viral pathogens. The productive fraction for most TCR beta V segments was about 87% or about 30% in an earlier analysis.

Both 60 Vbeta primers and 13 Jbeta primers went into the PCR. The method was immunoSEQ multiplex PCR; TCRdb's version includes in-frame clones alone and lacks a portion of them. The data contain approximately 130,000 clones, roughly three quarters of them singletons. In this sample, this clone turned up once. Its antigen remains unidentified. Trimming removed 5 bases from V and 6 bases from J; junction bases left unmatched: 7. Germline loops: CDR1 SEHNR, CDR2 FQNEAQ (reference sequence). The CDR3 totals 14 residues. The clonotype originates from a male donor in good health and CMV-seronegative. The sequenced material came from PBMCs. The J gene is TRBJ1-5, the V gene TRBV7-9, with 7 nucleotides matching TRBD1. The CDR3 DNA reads TGTGCCAGCAGCCATACAGGGGACGGTCAGCCCCAGCATTTT. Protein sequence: CASSHTGDGQPQHF.